This record looks at one T cell receptor (beta chain) sequence and its context. What it binds is unknown. This entry comes from a study of cytomegalovirus exposure and HLA in healthy donors. Study outcomes and limitations: The study recorded 150 to 200 TCR beta chains that were cytomegalovirus-associated.

The CDR3 runs 13 residues. The germline V gene has CDR1 SGHAT and CDR2 FQNNGV. The V end lost 5 bases, the J end lost 4 bases, and 12 bases lay between the germline ends. The table came from immunoSEQ multiplex PCR; TCRdb's copy has only in-frame clones and leaves some out. The profile covers tens of thousands of clones, with roughly 94% appearing a single time and roughly 7.3% taken by the ten largest. The TCR comes from a young woman in good health and CMV-seropositive. Sequencing used PBMCs. The chain links TRBV11-2 to TRBJ2-7; maybe TRBD1 (5 bases). CDR3 DNA: TGTGCCAGCAGCCCCCAGGGTGGGTACGAGCAGTACTTC. This encodes CASSPQGGYEQYF.